This is a list of T cell receptor beta chains from one sample in a study of cytomegalovirus exposure and HLA in healthy donors. The data were produced by immunoSEQ multiplex PCR, yet TCRdb's version contains in-frame clones alone and is incomplete. The data show roughly 220,000 clones, about four fifths seen once. Material for sequencing was PBMCs. The receptors were gathered from a man in his thirties or forties in good health and CMV-seronegative. Each CDR3 is given with its conserved first and last residue.

v_gene,j_gene,CDR3aa
TRBV2,TRBJ1-5,CASKGVYSNQPQHF
TRBV27,TRBJ1-6,CASQGLSSYNSPLHF
TRBV7-2,TRBJ2-7,CASSVSGGALYEQYF
TRBV6-6,TRBJ1-5,CASSFTGALEHF
TRBV18,TRBJ1-3,CASSPVRGNSGNTIYF
TRBV6-6,TRBJ1-4,CASSVQGDEKLFF
TRBV4-2,TRBJ2-1,CASSQGLAGDYNEQFF
TRBV5-1,TRBJ1-1,CASSSGGWDTEAFF
TRBV5-1,TRBJ2-7,CASSRQGLKYEQYF
TRBV5-4,TRBJ2-1,CASSLGAGVLYNEQFF
TRBV18,TRBJ1-1,CASSQTGRATEAFF
TRBV28,TRBJ1-3,CASRLDRAISGNTIYF
TRBV7-9,TRBJ2-7,CASSPLGGKLSYEQYF
TRBV9,TRBJ2-3,CASSLQGPPKVDTQYF
TRBV2,TRBJ2-3,CASTATRLDTQYF
TRBV5-1,TRBJ2-5,CASRLRMRGETQYF
TRBV10-2,TRBJ2-2,CASRDSGTGELFF
TRBV6-5,TRBJ2-3,CASRLMEITDTQYF
TRBV5-6,TRBJ2-5,CASFYFRDSQETQYF
TRBV19,TRBJ2-1,CASSIGPGGYNEQFF
TRBV2,TRBJ1-2,CASQSRVNGYTF
TRBV5-6,TRBJ2-7,CASSRDIGTYEQYF
TRBV7-3,TRBJ2-3,CASSLGLAGTDTQYF
TRBV7-7,TRBJ2-5,CASSLDRGGTQYF
TRBV19,TRBJ2-1,CASSIDLGTLYNEQFF
TRBV27,TRBJ2-5,CASSFSGLETQYF
TRBV9,TRBJ1-2,CASSVGGNGYTF
TRBV5-6,TRBJ1-3,CASRAWGQAKNIYF